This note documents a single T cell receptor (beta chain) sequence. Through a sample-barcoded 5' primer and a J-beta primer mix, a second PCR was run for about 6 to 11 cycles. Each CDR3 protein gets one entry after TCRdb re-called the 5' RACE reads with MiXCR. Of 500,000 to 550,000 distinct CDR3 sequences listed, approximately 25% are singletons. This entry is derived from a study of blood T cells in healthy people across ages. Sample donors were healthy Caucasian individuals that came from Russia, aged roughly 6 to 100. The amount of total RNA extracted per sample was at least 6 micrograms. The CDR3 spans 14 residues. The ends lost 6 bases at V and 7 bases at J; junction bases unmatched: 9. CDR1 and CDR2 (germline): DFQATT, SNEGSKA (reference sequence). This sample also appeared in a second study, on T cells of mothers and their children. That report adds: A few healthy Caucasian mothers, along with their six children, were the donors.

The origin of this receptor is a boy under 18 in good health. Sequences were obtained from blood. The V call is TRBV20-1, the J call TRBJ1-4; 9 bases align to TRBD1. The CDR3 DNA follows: TGCAGTGCCTTCCCTCCGGGACAGGGTGAAAAACTGTTTTTT. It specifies CSAFPPGQGEKLFF.